These T cell receptor beta chains were read from a single sample in a study of cytomegalovirus exposure and HLA in healthy donors. The assay was immunoSEQ multiplex PCR, and TCRdb's table has in-frame clones only and misses some. The table has 110,000 to 150,000 clones, approximately 91% seen once. Input material: PBMCs. Every receptor here comes from a young man in good health and CMV-seronegative. Each CDR3 is given with its conserved first and last residue. Each record gives: V gene, J gene, clone size, CDR3 length, D gene, CDR3 protein, CDR3 DNA. A D gene is named only where the DNA matches it firmly. Not every row has a clone size; where given, it reads once, few, many or a size class.

TRBV10-3,TRBJ1-5,NA,12,TRBD1,CATGQGGQPQHF,TGTGCCACCGGACAGGGGGGTCAGCCCCAGCATTTT
TRBV11-3,TRBJ1-3,NA,16,TRBD1,CASSARDRGSGNTIYF,TGTGCCAGCAGCGCCCGGGACAGGGGCTCTGGAAACACCATATATTTT
TRBV27,TRBJ1-1,NA,15,NA,CASSLNGGKNTEAFF,TGTGCCAGCAGTTTAAATGGAGGGAAGAACACTGAAGCTTTCTTT
TRBV4-1,TRBJ2-5,NA,16,TRBD2,CASSHLSGRGKETQYF,TGCGCCAGCAGCCATCTGAGCGGGAGAGGAAAAGAGACCCAGTACTTC
TRBV19,TRBJ2-5,NA,13,TRBD1,CASGGQGEETQYF,TGTGCCAGTGGGGGACAGGGAGAAGAGACCCAGTACTTC
TRBV5-1,TRBJ1-1,NA,14,TRBD1,CASSLQGGNTEAFF,TGCGCCAGCAGCTTACAGGGGGGGAACACTGAAGCTTTCTTT
TRBV14,TRBJ1-4,once,15,NA,CASSRLREDSEKLFF,TGTGCCAGCAGCCGATTACGGGAGGATAGTGAAAAACTGTTTTTT
TRBV29-1,TRBJ1-1,NA,17,NA,CSVRATTWQVLNTEAFF,TGCAGCGTTAGGGCGACTACGTGGCAAGTCCTGAACACTGAAGCTTTCTTT
TRBV6-5,TRBJ2-7,NA,16,TRBD1,CASSYGPGTGVYEQYF,TGTGCCAGCAGTTACGGGCCAGGGACAGGGGTTTACGAGCAGTACTTC
TRBV9,TRBJ1-2,NA,13,TRBD1,CASSAGTAYGYTF,TGTGCCAGCAGCGCCGGGACAGCGTATGGCTACACCTTC
TRBV5-5,TRBJ2-7,NA,15,NA,CASSLAAGATYEQYF,TGTGCCAGCAGCTTGGCCGCGGGTGCTACCTACGAGCAGTACTTC
TRBV4-2,TRBJ2-2,NA,16,TRBD2,CASSQVAGGQTGELFF,TGTGCCAGCAGCCAAGTAGCGGGGGGCCAAACCGGGGAGCTGTTTTTT
TRBV6-5,TRBJ1-1,NA,16,NA,CASSYSVHNMNTEAFF,TGTGCCAGCAGTTACTCGGTTCACAATATGAACACTGAAGCTTTCTTT
TRBV7-2,TRBJ1-3,NA,16,NA,CASSLDGSNSGNTIYF,TGTGCCAGCAGCTTAGATGGCTCCAACTCTGGAAACACCATATATTTT
TRBV7-2,TRBJ1-1,NA,12,NA,CASSLRVTEAFF,TGTGCCAGCAGCTTACGGGTGACTGAAGCTTTCTTT
TRBV4-2,TRBJ2-5,NA,15,NA,CASSQDGAVQETQYF,TGTGCCAGCAGCCAAGATGGGGCGGTGCAAGAGACCCAGTACTTC
TRBV7-9,TRBJ1-2,NA,15,NA,CASSPGPGGEYGYTF,TGTGCCAGCAGCCCCGGGCCCGGGGGAGAATATGGCTACACCTTC
TRBV6-1,TRBJ2-1,NA,15,TRBD2,CASSGQLAGWYEQFF,TGTGCCAGCAGTGGTCAGCTAGCGGGGTGGTATGAGCAGTTCTTC
TRBV27,TRBJ1-1,NA,14,NA,CASSYLGQNTEAFF,TGTGCCAGCAGTTACCTCGGACAGAACACTGAAGCTTTCTTT
TRBV18,TRBJ2-7,NA,13,TRBD1,CASSSSGQFEQYF,TGTGCCAGCTCATCCTCGGGACAGTTTGAGCAGTACTTC
TRBV9,TRBJ2-7,NA,13,NA,CASSVESRNEQYF,TGTGCCAGCAGCGTAGAATCCAGGAACGAGCAGTACTTC
TRBV13,TRBJ1-3,NA,11,NA,CASSEGDTIYF,TGTGCCAGCAGCGAGGGAGACACCATATATTTT
TRBV7-2,TRBJ1-6,NA,14,NA,CASSLKIRDSPLHF,TGTGCCAGCAGCTTAAAGATTAGAGATTCACCCCTCCACTTT
TRBV7-9,TRBJ2-1,NA,13,TRBD2,CASSLIAGSEQFF,TGTGCCAGCAGCTTAATAGCGGGGAGTGAGCAGTTCTTC
TRBV19,TRBJ1-2,NA,15,TRBD1,CASSTRDSGPYGYTF,TGTGCCAGTAGTACCCGGGACAGCGGGCCTTATGGCTACACCTTC
TRBV7-2,TRBJ1-4,NA,13,TRBD1,CASSAGQAEKLFF,TGTGCCAGCAGCGCTGGACAGGCTGAAAAACTGTTTTTT
TRBV7-8,TRBJ2-5,NA,13,TRBD2,CASRRGGQETQYF,TGTGCCAGCAGGCGGGGGGGGCAAGAGACCCAGTACTTC
TRBV7-6,TRBJ1-6,NA,17,TRBD1,CASSRRSGTGDNSPLHF,TGTGCCAGCAGCCGTAGGTCCGGGACAGGGGATAATTCACCCCTCCACTTT
TRBV7-8,TRBJ1-1,NA,12,NA,CASSLGEDEAFF,TGTGCCAGCAGCTTAGGGGAGGATGAAGCTTTCTTT
TRBV6-8,TRBJ1-5,once,14,NA,CASSYGQINQPQHF,TGTGCCAGCAGTTATGGACAGATCAATCAGCCCCAGCATTTT
TRBV15,TRBJ2-7,once,14,NA,CATSSRGGVYEQYF,TGTGCCACCAGCAGCCGGGGTGGTGTCTACGAGCAGTACTTC
TRBV12-5,TRBJ1-2,NA,12,NA,CASGLVGYGYTF,TGTGCTAGTGGTTTGGTCGGCTATGGCTACACCTTC